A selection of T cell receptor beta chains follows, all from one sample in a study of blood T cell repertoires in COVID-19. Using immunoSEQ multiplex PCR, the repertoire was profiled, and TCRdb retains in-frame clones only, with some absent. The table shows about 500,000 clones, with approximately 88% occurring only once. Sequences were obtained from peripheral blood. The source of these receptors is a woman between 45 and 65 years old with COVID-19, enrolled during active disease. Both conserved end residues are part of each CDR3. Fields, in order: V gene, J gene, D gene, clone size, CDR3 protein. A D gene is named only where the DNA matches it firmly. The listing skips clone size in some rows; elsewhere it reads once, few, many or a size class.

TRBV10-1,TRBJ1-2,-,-,CASSRGSNYGYTF
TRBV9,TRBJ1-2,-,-,CASSPSPTGTYGYTF
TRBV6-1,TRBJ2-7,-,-,CASSDQEGRDPQYF
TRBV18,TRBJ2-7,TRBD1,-,CASSAGQGKSYEQYF
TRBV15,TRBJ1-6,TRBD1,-,CATGPGDRGNSPLHF
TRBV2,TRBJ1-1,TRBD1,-,CASTTNGQGSSGAFF
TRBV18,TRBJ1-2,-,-,CASSPEIYGYTF
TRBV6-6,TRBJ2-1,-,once,CASSYGGSTGDSEFF
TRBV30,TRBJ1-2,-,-,CAWSVQNQGYTF
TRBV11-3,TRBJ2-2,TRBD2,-,CASSLELAGGPGTGELFF
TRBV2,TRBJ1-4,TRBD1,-,CASSADRASYEKLFF
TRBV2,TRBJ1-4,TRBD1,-,CASRTDRGEEKLFF
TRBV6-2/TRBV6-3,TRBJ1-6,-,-,CASSNSKGRGLHF
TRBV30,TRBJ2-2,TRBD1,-,CAWRTGGNTGELFF
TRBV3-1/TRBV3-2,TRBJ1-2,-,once,CASSLGGRKYGYTF
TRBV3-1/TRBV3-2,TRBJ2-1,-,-,CASSHAQGRYNEQFF
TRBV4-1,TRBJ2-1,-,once,CASSPTDRYLEQFF
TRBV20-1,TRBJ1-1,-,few,CSASSQRAFF
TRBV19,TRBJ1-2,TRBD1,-,CASRPGQLNYGYTF
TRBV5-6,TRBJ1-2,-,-,CASTSLGGARGYGYTF
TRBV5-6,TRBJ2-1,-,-,CASFPWSPGVEQFF
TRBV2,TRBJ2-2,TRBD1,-,CASSHRQGARTGELFF
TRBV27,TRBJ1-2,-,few,CASSQDIAYGYTF
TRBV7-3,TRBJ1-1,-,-,CASSLRGENHRGTEAFF
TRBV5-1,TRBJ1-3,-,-,CASSSRDTTPSGNTIYF
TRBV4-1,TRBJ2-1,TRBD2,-,CASSQEPSGVAYNEQFF
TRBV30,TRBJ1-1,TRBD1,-,CAWSSGTGATEAFF
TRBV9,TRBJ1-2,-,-,CASGAGYYGYTF
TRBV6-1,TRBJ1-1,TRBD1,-,CASSEALGTGEAFF
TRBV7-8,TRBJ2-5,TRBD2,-,CASSIMYSGGLQETQYF
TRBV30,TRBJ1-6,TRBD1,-,CALGQGGSPLHF
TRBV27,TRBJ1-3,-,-,CASSSTYSGNTIYF
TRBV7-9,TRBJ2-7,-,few,CASSPTGGQRAYEQYF
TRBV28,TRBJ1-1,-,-,CASTDRSPLNTEAFF
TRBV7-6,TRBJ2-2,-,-,CASSLGSGHAGELFF
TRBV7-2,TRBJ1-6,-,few,CASSTLDRGASPLHF
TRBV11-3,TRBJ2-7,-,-,CASSSEGVSEQYF
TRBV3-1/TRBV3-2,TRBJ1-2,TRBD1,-,CASSQVPPGTGRNYGYTF
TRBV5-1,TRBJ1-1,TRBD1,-,CASSIQGTTEAFF
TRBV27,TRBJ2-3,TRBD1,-,CASSPGTASTDTQYF
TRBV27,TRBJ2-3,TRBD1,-,CASSRTGGWDTQYF
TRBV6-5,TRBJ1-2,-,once,CASRDSSSYGYTF